This entry describes one T cell receptor (beta chain). Its antigen is unknown. The data are from a study of T-cell reconstitution after alpha-beta-depleted transplantation in children. Notes on the study in general: The study traced high day-60 TCRbeta diversity in some patients to surviving recipient T cells and thymic progenitors. By one year post-transplant, T-cell counts and diversity largely arose from T cells that were newly produced. After transplant, at about two months, alpha-beta T cells were reportedly derived from several hundred expanded graft clones.

The TCRbeta library was prepared with unique molecular identifiers. TCRdb called the PCR reads again in MiXCR, with one record for every CDR3 protein. Among about 420,000 distinct CDR3 sequences, roughly 17% were seen once, and the ten largest hold approximately 28%. Looked up from germline, CDR1 is DFQATT and CDR2 is SNEGSKA (reference sequence). The ends were cut back, 2 bases at V and 4 bases at J, with 16 bases in the middle. The CDR3 has 15 amino acids. The clonotype originates from a boy under two years old who had a stem cell transplant for Wiskott-Aldrich syndrome, so the T cells may come from the graft donor. Sequencing was performed on PBMCs, mostly from graft donor cells, taken 360 days after TCRalphabeta/CD19-depleted stem cell transplant. The chain employs TRBV20-1 and TRBJ2-3; D uncertain. The CDR3 region is CSARPQVHPPDTQYF. The CDR3 nucleotides are TGCAGTGCTAGACCGCAGGTCCACCCTCCAGATACGCAGTATTTT.